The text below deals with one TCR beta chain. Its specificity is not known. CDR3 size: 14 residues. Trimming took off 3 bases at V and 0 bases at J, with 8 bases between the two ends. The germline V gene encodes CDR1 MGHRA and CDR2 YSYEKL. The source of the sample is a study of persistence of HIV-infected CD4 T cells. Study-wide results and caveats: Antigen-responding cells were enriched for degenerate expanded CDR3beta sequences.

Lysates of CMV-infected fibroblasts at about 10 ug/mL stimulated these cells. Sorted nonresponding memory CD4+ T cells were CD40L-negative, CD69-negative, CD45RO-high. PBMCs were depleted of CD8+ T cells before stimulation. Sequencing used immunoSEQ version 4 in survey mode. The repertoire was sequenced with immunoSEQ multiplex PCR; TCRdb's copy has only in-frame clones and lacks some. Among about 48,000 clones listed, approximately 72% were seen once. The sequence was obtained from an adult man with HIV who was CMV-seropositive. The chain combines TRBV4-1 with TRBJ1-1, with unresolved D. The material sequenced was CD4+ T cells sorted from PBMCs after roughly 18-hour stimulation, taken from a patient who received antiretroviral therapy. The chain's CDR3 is CASSHPSMNTEAFF. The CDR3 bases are TGCGCCAGCAGCCACCCCAGCATGAACACTGAAGCTTTCTTT.